This entry features one TCR beta chain sequence. The antigen is unknown. The sample originates from a study of metastatic and nonmetastatic thyroid tumors. The overall study: The comparison covered peripheral blood and tumor or nodule tissue in malignant and benign thyroid patients.

The CDR3 runs 14 residues. Trimming cost V 0 bases and J 8 bases, with 14 bases left between them. The V gene's germline CDR1 is SGHTA and CDR2 FQGNSA. Thyroid surgery had not been preceded by any treatment in any patient. Authors' data handling: For papillary thyroid cancer, a distant-metastasis classifier was constructed from CDR3 differences observed across clinicopathological groups. TCRdb called clones again from the PCR reads with MiXCR. The V and J calls were determined by TCRdb, not by the authors. The data contain about 4,900 clones, roughly 28% of them singletons. Study observations and caveats: Relative to benign nodules, malignant thyroid tumors were reportedly characterized by significantly elevated TCR beta diversity in blood and tumor.

The sample taken for sequencing was adjacent normal tissue. The chain uses TRBV7-2 and TRBJ2-7, with D possibly TRBD2 on 5 matching bases. This sequence was found in a female donor with papillary thyroid cancer or a benign thyroid nodule (not recorded which). Some clones in this sample may be carry-over from other donors' samples. The chain's CDR3 is CASSLASSGTQQYF. The DNA of the CDR3 is TGTGCCAGCAGCTTAGCTTCCAGCGGCACGCAGCAGTACTTC. Variable domain in full (rest from reference TRBV7-2 and TRBJ2-7): GAGVSQSPSNKVTEKGKDVELRCDPISGHTALYWYRQSLGQGLEFLIYFQGNSAPDKSGLPSDRFSAERTGGSVSTLTIQRTQQEDSAVYLCASSLASSGTQQYFGPGTRLTVT.